Each of the 8 T cell receptor beta chains below was sequenced from the same sample in a study of blood T cells in healthy people across ages. A second PCR, run for about 6 to 11 cycles, used a sample-barcoded 5' primer plus a J-beta primer mix. TCRdb reanalysed the 5' RACE reads using MiXCR and keeps one entry per CDR3 protein. The sample records 650,000 to 1,000,000 distinct CDR3 sequences, roughly 40% being singletons. Input material: blood. These receptors all stem from a man between 18 and 35 years old in good health.

This clonotype has a handful of counts. V and J are TRBV15 and TRBJ2-5; 10 bases line up with TRBD2. Germline V gene lookup returns CDR1 LNHNV and CDR2 YYDKDF (reference sequence). The CDR3 length is 15 residues. With 1 base clipped from V and 11 bases from J, the junction kept 10 bases outside the gene matches. The DNA for the CDR3 is TGTGCCACCAGCAGAGGGGTAGCGGGGGGCAATGAGCAGTACTTC. Encoded protein: CATSRGVAGGNEQYF.

V and J are TRBV6-2 or TRBV6-3 and TRBJ2-3, with 9 positions matching TRBD1. With 6 bases clipped from V and 5 bases from J, the junction kept 6 bases outside the gene matches. This CDR3 has 14 residues. Germline values: CDR1 MNHEY, CDR2 SVGEGT. The CDR3 is CASRPGQGLDTQYF. CDR3 bases: TGTGCCAGCAGACCGGGACAGGGTTTAGATACGCAGTATTTT.

This rearrangement joins TRBV21-1 to TRBJ2-4; the D call of TRBD1 is as the table states it, not checked on the DNA. TRBV21-1 is a recognized pseudogene. The CDR3 has 16 amino acids. The CDR3 region has the DNA TGTGCCAGTTGTTTTACAGGGGTCCTAGCCAAAAACATTCAGTACTTC. Translating gives CASCFTGVLAKNIQYF.

As to this clonotype: Relative to the germline gene, one junction end is altered; a read error may explain this. The chain couples TRBV7-9 to TRBJ1-1; maybe TRBD1 (5 bases). This CDR3 spans 13 amino acids. The germline gives CDR1 SEHNR, CDR2 FQNEAQ (reference sequence). CDR3 DNA: TGTGTCAGCAGCTTAGGGCAGGGCGGCGAAGCTTTCTTT. This gives the protein CVSSLGQGGEAFF.

This clonotype occurred once. CDR3 amino acids: CASSERGINTGELFF. The CDR3 bases are TGTGCCAGCAGTGAGCGGGGGATTAACACCGGGGAGCTGTTTTTT. The V call is TRBV3-1, the J call TRBJ2-2; 8 bases fit TRBD2. In germline, CDR1 is LGHDT, CDR2 YNNKEL (reference sequence). The V gene end was trimmed by 6 bases and the J gene end by 2 bases; junction bases not matched to a gene: 5. The CDR3 is 15 residues long.

Regarding this clonotype: Given a much more abundant clone one base away, this may be a read error. Here the CDR3 DNA reads TGCGCCAGCAGCCAAGGCCTATGGGGGTCCTACAATGAGCAGTTCTTC. This sequence encodes CASSQGLWGSYNEQFF. This chain uses TRBV4-3 with TRBJ2-1; either TRBD1 or TRBD2 may supply D (5 bases each). Looked up from germline, CDR1 is LGHNA and CDR2 is YSLEER. The CDR3 totals 16 residues. The V end lost 1 base, the J end lost 1 base, and 11 bases lay between the germline ends.

As concerns this clonotype: A much larger clone is a single base away; this may be a read error. V usage is TRBV12-3 or TRBV12-4 and J usage is TRBJ2-1; D unclear. This CDR3 has 13 amino acids. The CDR3 sequence is CASSVAVVLLQFF. DNA of the CDR3: TGTGCCAGCAGTGTAGCAGTAGTTCTTCTCCAGTTCTTC.

A single count supports this clonotype. Because the CDR3 is missing its conserved closing phenylalanine or tryptophan, this is likely a read error. This chain connects TRBV6-2 or TRBV6-3 to TRBJ2-5; no definite D call. The CDR3 runs to 11 residues. CDR1 is MNHEY, CDR2 SVGEGT, per germline. Trimming cost V 5 bases and J 6 bases, with 7 bases left between them. The CDR3 region is CASSNLQTQYS. The CDR3 region has the DNA TGTGCCAGCAGTAACCTGCAGACCCAGTACTCC.